A single T cell receptor beta chain is shown here with its context. The source of the sample is a study of blood T cell repertoires in COVID-19. Original processing methods: Estimation of nucleated cell counts relied on the amplification of reference gene primers. Repertoires were generated with immunoSEQ multiplex PCR, while TCRdb's copy carries only in-frame clones and drops some. The V and J calls and clone size are taken from that table; D and trimming were inferred from the DNA. The sample lists tens of thousands of clones, about 77% occurring once. Enrollment of patients from Seattle took place during active infection, with longitudinal follow-up. Germline V gene lookup returns CDR1 LNHDA and CDR2 SQIVND (reference sequence). V lost 9 bases and J 7 bases, leaving 15 bases between the germline ends. The CDR3 contains 12 residues.

This sequence joins TRBV19 and TRBJ1-1; D gene ambiguous. Material: peripheral blood. The clonotype originates from a man between 65 and 85 years old with COVID-19, enrolled during active disease. CDR3 region: CASRLGRDEAFF. The CDR3 bases are TGTGCCAGCCGTTTGGGCAGAGATGAAGCTTTCTTT.